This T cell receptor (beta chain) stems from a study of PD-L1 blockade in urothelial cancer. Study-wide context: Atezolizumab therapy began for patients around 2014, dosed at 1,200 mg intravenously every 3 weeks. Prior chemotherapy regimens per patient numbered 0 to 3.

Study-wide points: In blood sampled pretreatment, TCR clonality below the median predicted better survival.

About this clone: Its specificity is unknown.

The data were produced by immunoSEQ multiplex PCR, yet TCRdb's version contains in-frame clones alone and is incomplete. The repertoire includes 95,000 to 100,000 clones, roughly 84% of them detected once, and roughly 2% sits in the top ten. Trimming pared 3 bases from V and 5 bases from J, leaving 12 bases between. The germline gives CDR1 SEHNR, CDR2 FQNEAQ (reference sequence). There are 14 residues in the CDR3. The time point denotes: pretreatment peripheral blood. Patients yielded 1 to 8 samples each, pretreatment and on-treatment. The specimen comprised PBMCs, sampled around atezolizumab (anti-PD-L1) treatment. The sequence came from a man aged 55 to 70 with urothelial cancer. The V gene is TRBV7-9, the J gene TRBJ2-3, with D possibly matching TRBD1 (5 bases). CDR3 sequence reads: CASSFRARIDTQYF. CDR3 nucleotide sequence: TGTGCCAGCAGCTTCAGGGCGAGGATAGATACGCAGTATTTT.